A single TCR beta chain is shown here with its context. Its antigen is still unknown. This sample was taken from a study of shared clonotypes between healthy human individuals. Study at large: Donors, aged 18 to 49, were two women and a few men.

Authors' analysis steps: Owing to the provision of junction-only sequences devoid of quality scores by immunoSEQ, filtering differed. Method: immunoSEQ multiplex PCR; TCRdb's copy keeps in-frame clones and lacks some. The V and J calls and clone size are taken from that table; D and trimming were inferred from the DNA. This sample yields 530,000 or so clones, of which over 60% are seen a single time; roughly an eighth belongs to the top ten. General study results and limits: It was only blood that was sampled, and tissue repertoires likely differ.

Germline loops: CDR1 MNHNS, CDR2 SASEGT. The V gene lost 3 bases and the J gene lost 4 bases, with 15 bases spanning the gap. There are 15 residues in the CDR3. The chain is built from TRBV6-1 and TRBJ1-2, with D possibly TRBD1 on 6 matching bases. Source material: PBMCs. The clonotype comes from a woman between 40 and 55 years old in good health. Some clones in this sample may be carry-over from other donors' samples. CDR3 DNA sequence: TGTGCCAGCAGTGACGGGCCCAGGGGCCCCTATGGCTACACCTTC. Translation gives CASSDGPRGPYGYTF.